A selection of T cell receptor beta chains follows, all from one sample in a study of shared clonotypes between healthy human individuals. Libraries were prepared by immunoSEQ multiplex PCR; TCRdb keeps only in-frame clonotypes and omits some of them. The sample lists approximately 2,000,000 clones, 85% to 95% occurring once. The source material was naive CD8+ T cells from PBMCs. The receptors derive from a man between 18 and 35 years old in good health. Some clones in this sample may be carry-over from other donors' samples. CDR3s include the opening cysteine and the closing phenylalanine or tryptophan. D genes are given only for firm matches. Size tells how often a clone was seen (once, few, many) or the class of an expanded clone, and some rows leave it out.

CDR3 DNA,CDR3 protein,D gene,CDR3 length,J gene,clone size,V gene
TGTGCCAGCAGTGAAATAGGGGCAGGACCCTACGAGCAGTACTTC,CASSEIGAGPYEQYF,NA,15,TRBJ2-7,NA,TRBV6-1
TGTGCCAGTAGTATTGGGGGGGCGGGACAGCTCTACGAGCAGTACTTC,CASSIGGAGQLYEQYF,NA,16,TRBJ2-7,NA,TRBV19
TGTGCCAGCAGCCCCCTTCGGGAGGAATACAATGAGCAGTTCTTC,CASSPLREEYNEQFF,TRBD2,15,TRBJ2-1,once,TRBV28
TGTGCCAGCAGCTTAGAGGGACGGCCGAACACTGAAGCTTTCTTT,CASSLEGRPNTEAFF,NA,15,TRBJ1-1,NA,TRBV7-9
TGTGCCAGCAGCCCCAGGGGGCCGGGCTACGAGCAGTACTTC,CASSPRGPGYEQYF,TRBD1,14,TRBJ2-7,once,TRBV6-5
TGTGCCAGCAGCTCCCGAACGTACAATGAGCAGTTCTTC,CASSSRTYNEQFF,NA,13,TRBJ2-1,NA,TRBV9
TGTGCCAGCAGCTCTCGGGTCGGCGGCACTGAAGCTTTCTTT,CASSSRVGGTEAFF,NA,14,TRBJ1-1,NA,TRBV13
TGCGCCAGCAGCCCCCTCGGCACTTACGAGCAGTACTTC,CASSPLGTYEQYF,NA,13,TRBJ2-7,NA,TRBV5-1
TGCGCCAGCAGCATACTAGCGGGAATACATGAGCAGTTCTTC,CASSILAGIHEQFF,TRBD2,14,TRBJ2-1,NA,TRBV4-1
TGTGCCAGCAGTTTTGGGGGACACAACACTGAAGCTTTCTTT,CASSFGGHNTEAFF,NA,14,TRBJ1-1,NA,TRBV27
TGTGCCAGCAGTTTACTGACAGCTTATAGCAATCAGCCCCAGCATTTT,CASSLLTAYSNQPQHF,NA,16,TRBJ1-5,NA,TRBV28
TGTGCCACCAGCAGAGTTGGAGGGTCCCATCAGCCCCAGCATTTT,CATSRVGGSHQPQHF,NA,15,TRBJ1-5,NA,TRBV15
TGTGCCAGCAGCCCGCGACTAGCGGGAGTATACGAGCAGTACTTC,CASSPRLAGVYEQYF,TRBD2,15,TRBJ2-7,NA,TRBV11-2
TGTGCCAGCAGCGCCCAGAGGGGGGCCGGGAAACTGTTTTTT,CASSAQRGAGKLFF,NA,14,TRBJ1-4,NA,TRBV9
TGTGCCAGTAGTATCGGAGCGGGCACCTACAATGAGCAGTTCTTC,CASSIGAGTYNEQFF,NA,15,TRBJ2-1,NA,TRBV19
TGTGCCAGCAGCCCTAGGGGAGCAAATACGCAGTATTTT,CASSPRGANTQYF,NA,13,TRBJ2-3,NA,TRBV11-3
TGCGCCAGCAGCCAGAACGTAGCGGGAGGCCGGGGCGGGGAGCTGTTTTTT,CASSQNVAGGRGGELFF,TRBD2,17,TRBJ2-2,NA,TRBV4-3
TGTGCCAGCCGGTTAGGGTCTTGGCATTTT,CASRLGSWHF,NA,10,TRBJ1-5,NA,TRBV19
TGTGCCAGCAGTGCCCCGCGGGGAGGGGGAGACCCCTACGAGCAGTACTTC,CASSAPRGGGDPYEQYF,NA,17,TRBJ2-7,NA,TRBV2
TGCACCAGCAGCCCCCCCCCGGTGTCCTACGAGCAGTACTTC,CTSSPPPVSYEQYF,NA,14,TRBJ2-7,NA,TRBV1
TGTGCCAGCAGCCAATATACGGACTCTGGAAACACCATATATTTT,CASSQYTDSGNTIYF,NA,15,TRBJ1-3,NA,TRBV16
TGTGCCAGCAGTTTATCGGGAGTTCCTCGCCCCCCTAACTATGGCTACACCTTC,CASSLSGVPRPPNYGYTF,NA,18,TRBJ1-2,NA,TRBV27
TGTGCCAGCAGTCCCCTAGCGGGAGGGATCCAAGAGACCCAGTACTTC,CASSPLAGGIQETQYF,TRBD2,16,TRBJ2-5,NA,TRBV27
TGCGCCAGCAGCCAAGATACAGGGGCCTTGCCGAGCTCTGGAAACACCATATATTTT,CASSQDTGALPSSGNTIYF,TRBD1,19,TRBJ1-3,NA,TRBV4-3
TGTGCCAGCAGCTTAGAATTCCTAGCGGGAGGGCATGAGCAGTTCTTC,CASSLEFLAGGHEQFF,TRBD2,16,TRBJ2-1,NA,TRBV7-6
TGTGCCAGCAGCCGCCGTAGCGGGAGTGAGGAAAATGAGCAGTTCTTC,CASSRRSGSEENEQFF,TRBD2,16,TRBJ2-1,NA,TRBV7-9
TGCAGCGCCTACAGGGCAACTAATGAAAAACTGTTTTTT,CSAYRATNEKLFF,NA,13,TRBJ1-4,NA,TRBV29-1
TGTGCCAGCAGCCGCGGCAGGGGTAGCTCCTACGAGCAGTACTTC,CASSRGRGSSYEQYF,NA,15,TRBJ2-7,NA,TRBV13
TGTGCCATCGGGACAGAGGGAAACACTGAAGCTTTCTTT,CAIGTEGNTEAFF,TRBD1,13,TRBJ1-1,NA,TRBV10-3
TGTGCCAGCAGTTTACTGGGGGCGGAGGGCTACACCTTC,CASSLLGAEGYTF,NA,13,TRBJ1-2,NA,TRBV28
TGTGCCAGCAGCTTAGGGCAGGGGAGTGAGCAGTTCTTC,CASSLGQGSEQFF,NA,13,TRBJ2-1,NA,TRBV7-9
TGTGCCACCCGCAGTGGCCCAGATACGCAGTATTTT,CATRSGPDTQYF,NA,12,TRBJ2-3,NA,TRBV6-5
TGTGCCAGCAGTTTATCGTCCGGGACAGGGGGCTACGAGCAGTACTTC,CASSLSSGTGGYEQYF,TRBD1,16,TRBJ2-7,NA,TRBV27
TGTGCCTGGAGTGTAGCCACTAGCTACGAGCAGTACTTC,CAWSVATSYEQYF,NA,13,TRBJ2-7,NA,TRBV30
TGTGCCACATACGGGGGAACCGAGCAGTACTTC,CATYGGTEQYF,NA,11,TRBJ2-7,NA,TRBV7-9
TGTGCCAGCAGCCCCGGAATTCTTACAACTAATGAAAAACTGTTTTTT,CASSPGILTTNEKLFF,NA,16,TRBJ1-4,NA,TRBV11-2
TGTGCCAGCGATCTACCTCTTTCCTACGAGCAGTACTTC,CASDLPLSYEQYF,NA,13,TRBJ2-7,NA,TRBV21-1
TGTGCCAGCAGTCCGGACAGGGCCCACGAGCAGTACTTC,CASSPDRAHEQYF,TRBD1,13,TRBJ2-7,NA,TRBV6-5
TGTGCCTGGACCAACGGGCTAGGGGGCTTGGAGCAGTTCTTC,CAWTNGLGGLEQFF,TRBD1,14,TRBJ2-1,NA,TRBV30
TGTGCCAGCAGTTTATTACCAGGGGGCACCGGGGAGCTGTTTTTT,CASSLLPGGTGELFF,TRBD1,15,TRBJ2-2,NA,TRBV28
TGTGCCAGAAGTTCGCCGGGACAGAGCTCCTACGAGCAGTACTTC,CARSSPGQSSYEQYF,TRBD1,15,TRBJ2-7,NA,TRBV5-3
TGTGCCAGCAGCTTAGCGACAGCTCCTTACGAGCAGTACTTC,CASSLATAPYEQYF,NA,14,TRBJ2-7,NA,TRBV7-9